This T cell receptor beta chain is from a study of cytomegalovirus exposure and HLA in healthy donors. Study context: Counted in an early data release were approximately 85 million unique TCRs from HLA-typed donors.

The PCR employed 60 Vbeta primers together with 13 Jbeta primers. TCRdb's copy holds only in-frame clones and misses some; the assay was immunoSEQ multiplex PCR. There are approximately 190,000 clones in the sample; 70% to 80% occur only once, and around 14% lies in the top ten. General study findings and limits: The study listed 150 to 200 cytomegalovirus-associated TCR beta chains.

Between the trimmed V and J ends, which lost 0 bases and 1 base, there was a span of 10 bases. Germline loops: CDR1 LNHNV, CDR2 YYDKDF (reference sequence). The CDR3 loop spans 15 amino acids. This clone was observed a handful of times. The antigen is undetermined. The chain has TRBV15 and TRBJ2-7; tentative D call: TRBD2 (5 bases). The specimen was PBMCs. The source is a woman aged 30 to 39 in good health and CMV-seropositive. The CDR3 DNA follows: TGTGCCACCAGCAGAGATGGCGGGCAGTCCTACGAGCAGTACTTC. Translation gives CATSRDGGQSYEQYF.